The 7 T cell receptor beta chains below come from one sample, sequenced in a study of blood T cell repertoires in COVID-19. TCRdb's copy holds only in-frame clones and misses some; the assay was immunoSEQ multiplex PCR. Of 150,000 to 200,000 clones detected, over 85% appear once; the ten largest clones hold 1.5% to 2.5%. The sequencing input was peripheral blood. Receptors originate from a woman in her sixties or seventies with COVID-19, enrolled during active disease.

V gene TRBV25-1 combines with J gene TRBJ2-5, with TRBD2 matching over 13 bases. V dropped 4 bases and J dropped 9; count of bases not matched to a gene: 11. CDR1 and CDR2 from the germline V gene are MGHDK and SYGVNS. The CDR3 contains 16 residues. CDR3 sequence reads: CASSALTSGGPQSQYF. The DNA for the CDR3 is TGTGCCAGCAGTGCCTTGACTAGCGGGGGGCCCCAGTCCCAGTACTTC.

The gene calls are TRBV18 and TRBJ1-2; a possible D gene is TRBD1 (5 bases). V lost 3 bases and J lost 7, with 15 bases in between. CDR1 is KGHSH and CDR2 is LQKENI in the germline V gene. The CDR3 runs to 14 residues. The CDR3 spells CASSPKGTGSGYTF. The CDR3 region has the DNA TGTGCCAGCTCACCGAAAGGTACAGGTTCTGGCTACACCTTC.

The CDR3 DNA reads TGTGCCAGCTCTCTCGAAGCGAAACCGGCTTTCTATGGCTACACCTTC. Amino acids: CASSLEAKPAFYGYTF. The genes are TRBV18 and TRBJ1-2; D remains ambiguous. CDR1 and CDR2 (germline): KGHSH, LQKENI. The V and J ends lost 6 bases and 4 bases respectively, with 21 bases between them. This CDR3 comprises 16 residues. Complete variable domain (other parts from reference TRBV18 and TRBJ1-2): NAGVMQNPRHLVRRRGQEARLRCSPMKGHSHVYWYRQLPEEGLKFMVYLQKENIIDESGMPKERFSAEFPKEGPSILRIQQVVRGDSAAYFCASSLEAKPAFYGYTFGSGTRLTVV.

V usage is TRBV19 and J usage is TRBJ1-5; 8 positions agree with TRBD1. The CDR3 is 14 residues long. V lost 7 bases and J lost 7; bases outside the gene matches: 9. CDR1 is LNHDA and CDR2 is SQIVND in the germline V gene (reference sequence). CDR3 loop: CASTPDRGGQPQHF. The CDR3 DNA sequence: TGTGCCAGTACCCCAGACAGGGGAGGCCAGCCCCAGCATTTT.

The chain employs TRBV7-9 and TRBJ1-1, with a possible D match to TRBD1 (6 bases). Germline V gives CDR1 SEHNR, CDR2 FQNEAQ (reference sequence). CDR3 length: 15 amino acids. V dropped 5 bases and J dropped 4 bases, with 17 bases sitting between them. CDR3 region: CASSPGLGAGTEAFF. CDR3 in DNA: TGTGCCAGCAGCCCTGGGTTGGGGGCCGGCACTGAAGCTTTCTTT.

The V call is TRBV2, the J call TRBJ1-2; 7 bases fit TRBD1. CDR1 SNHLY and CDR2 FYNNEI come from the germline V gene. The CDR3 loop spans 13 amino acids. J was trimmed by 4 bases and V by 6 bases; bases with no gene match: 5. The CDR3 is CASSGQESYGYTF. As DNA, the CDR3 is TGTGCCAGCAGCGGACAGGAGAGCTATGGCTACACCTTC.

This chain connects TRBV25-1 to TRBJ1-2; TRBD1 matches 9 bases. The germline V gene encodes CDR1 MGHDK and CDR2 SYGVNS. This CDR3 is 17 amino acids long. V shed 5 bases, J shed 6 bases, and the junction held 16 bases outside the gene matches. CDR3 DNA: TGTGCCAGCAGTCCCACGGGAATCTTAAACAGGGGGCATGGCTACACCTTC. Residues: CASSPTGILNRGHGYTF.